One T cell receptor (beta chain) is described in this entry. Its antigen is undetermined. The sample is drawn from a study of cytomegalovirus exposure and HLA in healthy donors. V lost 5 bases to trimming and J lost 5 bases; unmatched junction nucleotides: 5. CDR1 is SNHLY and CDR2 is FYNNEI in the germline V gene. There are 14 residues in the CDR3. The study ran its PCR with 60 Vbeta and 13 Jbeta primers. Using immunoSEQ multiplex PCR, the repertoire was profiled, and TCRdb retains in-frame clones only, with some absent. Of 170,000 or so clones detected, 84% appear once; the ten largest clones hold 5% to 7%. Study conclusions and caveats: Productive rates of about 90% or about 30% were seen for most TCR beta V segments in an earlier analysis.

The rearrangement uses TRBV2 and TRBJ2-2; TRBD2 agrees at 7 bases. The sequenced material came from PBMCs. The sequence came from a man between 45 and 60 years old in good health and CMV-seropositive. The CDR3 bases are TGTGCCAGCAGTTCAGCGGGAAGGACCGGGGAGCTGTTTTTT. Protein product: CASSSAGRTGELFF.